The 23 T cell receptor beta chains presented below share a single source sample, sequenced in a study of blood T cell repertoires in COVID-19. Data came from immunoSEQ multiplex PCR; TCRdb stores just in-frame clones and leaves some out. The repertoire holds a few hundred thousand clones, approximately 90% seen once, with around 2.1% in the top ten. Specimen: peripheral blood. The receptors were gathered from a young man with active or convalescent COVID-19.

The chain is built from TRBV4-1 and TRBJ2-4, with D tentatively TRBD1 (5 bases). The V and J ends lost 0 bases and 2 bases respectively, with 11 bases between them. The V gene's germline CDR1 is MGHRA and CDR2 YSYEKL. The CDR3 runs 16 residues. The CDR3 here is CASSQELRVTKNIQYF. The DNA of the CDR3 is TGCGCCAGCAGCCAAGAGCTCAGGGTGACCAAAAACATTCAGTACTTC.

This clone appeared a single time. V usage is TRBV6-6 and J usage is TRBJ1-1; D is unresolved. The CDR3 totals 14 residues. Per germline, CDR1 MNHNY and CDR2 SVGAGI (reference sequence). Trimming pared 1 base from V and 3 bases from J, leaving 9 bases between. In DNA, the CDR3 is TGTGCCAGCAGTTACTATCAGGCGTACACTGAAGCTTTCTTT. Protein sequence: CASSYYQAYTEAFF.

The CDR3 DNA reads TGTGCCAGCAGCTTAGGATGGGGCGCAACTAATGAAAAACTGTTTTTT. It translates to CASSLGWGATNEKLFF. V and J are TRBV7-2 and TRBJ1-4; weak D call: TRBD1 (5 bases). V gave up 1 base and J gave up 0 bases, with 9 bases separating them. This CDR3 spans 16 amino acids. Germline V lookup: CDR1 SGHTA, CDR2 FQGNSA.

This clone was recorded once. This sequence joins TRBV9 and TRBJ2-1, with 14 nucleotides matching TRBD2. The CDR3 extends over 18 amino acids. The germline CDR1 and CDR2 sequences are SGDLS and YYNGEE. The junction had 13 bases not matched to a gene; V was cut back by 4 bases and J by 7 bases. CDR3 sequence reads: CASSPQGLAGEPWNEQFF. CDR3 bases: TGTGCCAGCAGCCCCCAGGGACTAGCGGGAGAACCGTGGAATGAGCAGTTCTTC.

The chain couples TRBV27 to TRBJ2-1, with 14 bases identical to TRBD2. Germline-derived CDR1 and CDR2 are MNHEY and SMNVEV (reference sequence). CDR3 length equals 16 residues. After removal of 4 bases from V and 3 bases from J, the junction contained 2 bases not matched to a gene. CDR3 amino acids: CASSSGTSGSYNEQFF. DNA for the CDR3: TGTGCCAGCAGTTCGGGGACTAGCGGGAGCTACAATGAGCAGTTCTTC.

The CDR3 nucleotides read TGTGCCAGCAGCCCAGGGGGGATCAGCAATCAGCCCCAGCATTTT. Its translation: CASSPGGISNQPQHF. The chain is built from TRBV9 and TRBJ1-5; TRBD1 aligns across 7 bases. The CDR3 is 15 amino acids. The germline V gene encodes CDR1 SGDLS and CDR2 YYNGEE. J gave up 1 base and V 4 bases, and 5 bases lay outside the gene matches.

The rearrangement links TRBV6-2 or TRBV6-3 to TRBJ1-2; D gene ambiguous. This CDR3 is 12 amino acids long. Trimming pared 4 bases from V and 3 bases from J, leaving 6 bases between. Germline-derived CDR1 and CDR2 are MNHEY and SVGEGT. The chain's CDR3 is CASSSVDYGYTF. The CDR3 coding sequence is TGTGCCAGCAGTTCGGTCGACTATGGCTACACCTTC.

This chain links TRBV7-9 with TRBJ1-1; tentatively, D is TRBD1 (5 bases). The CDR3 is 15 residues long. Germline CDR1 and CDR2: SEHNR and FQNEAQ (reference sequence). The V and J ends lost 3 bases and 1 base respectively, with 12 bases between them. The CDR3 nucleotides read TGTGCCAGCAGCTTGACAGTCACCGGGAACACTGAAGCTTTCTTT. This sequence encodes CASSLTVTGNTEAFF.

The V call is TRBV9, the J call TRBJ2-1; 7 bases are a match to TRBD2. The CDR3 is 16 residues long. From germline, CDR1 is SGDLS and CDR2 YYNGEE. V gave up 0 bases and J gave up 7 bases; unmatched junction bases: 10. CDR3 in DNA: TGTGCCAGCAGCGTAGTTTCCGGGAGGCTGGGGAATGAGCAGTTCTTC. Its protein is CASSVVSGRLGNEQFF.

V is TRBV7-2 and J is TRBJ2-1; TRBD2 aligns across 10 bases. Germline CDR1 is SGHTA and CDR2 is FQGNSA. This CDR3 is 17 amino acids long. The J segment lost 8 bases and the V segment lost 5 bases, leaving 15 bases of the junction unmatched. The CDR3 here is CASSTSPSGRGGYEQFF. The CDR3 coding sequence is TGTGCCAGCAGCACAAGCCCTAGCGGGAGAGGGGGGTATGAGCAGTTCTTC. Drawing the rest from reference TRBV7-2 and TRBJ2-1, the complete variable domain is GAGVSQSPSNKVTEKGKDVELRCDPISGHTALYWYRQSLGQGLEFLIYFQGNSAPDKSGLPSDRFSAERTGGSVSTLTIQRTQQEDSAVYLCASSTSPSGRGGYEQFFGPGTRLTVL.

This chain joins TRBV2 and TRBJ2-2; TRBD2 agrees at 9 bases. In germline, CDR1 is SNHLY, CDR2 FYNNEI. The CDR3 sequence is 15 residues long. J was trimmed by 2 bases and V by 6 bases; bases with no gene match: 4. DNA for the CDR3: TGTGCCAGCAGAGTTAGCGGGAGAAACACCGGGGAGCTGTTTTTT. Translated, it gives CASRVSGRNTGELFF.

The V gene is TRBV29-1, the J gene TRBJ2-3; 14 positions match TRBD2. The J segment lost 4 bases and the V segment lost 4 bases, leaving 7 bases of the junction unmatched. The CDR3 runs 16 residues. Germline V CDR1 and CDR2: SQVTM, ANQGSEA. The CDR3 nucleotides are TGCAGCGTTGCCGGGACTAGCGGGAGTAGGGCAGATACGCAGTATTTT. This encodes CSVAGTSGSRADTQYF.

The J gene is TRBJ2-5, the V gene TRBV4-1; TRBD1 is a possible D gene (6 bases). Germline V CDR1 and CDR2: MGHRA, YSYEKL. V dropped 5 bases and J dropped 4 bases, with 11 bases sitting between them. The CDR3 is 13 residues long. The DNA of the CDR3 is TGCGCCAGCAGCAGACAGGTTGGAGAGACCCAGTACTTC. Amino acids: CASSRQVGETQYF.

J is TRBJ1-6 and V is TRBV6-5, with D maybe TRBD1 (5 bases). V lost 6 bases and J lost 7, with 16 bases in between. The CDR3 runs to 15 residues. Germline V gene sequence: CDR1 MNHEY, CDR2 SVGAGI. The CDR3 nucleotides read TGTGCCAGCAGCTCCCGGCAGGGCTTGAATTCACCCCTCCACTTT. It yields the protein CASSSRQGLNSPLHF.

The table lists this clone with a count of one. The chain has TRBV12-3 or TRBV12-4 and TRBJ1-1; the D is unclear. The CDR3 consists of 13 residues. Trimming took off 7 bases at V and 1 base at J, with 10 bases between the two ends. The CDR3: CASNKGGNTEAFF. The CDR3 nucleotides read TGTGCCAGCAACAAAGGAGGGAACACTGAAGCTTTCTTT.

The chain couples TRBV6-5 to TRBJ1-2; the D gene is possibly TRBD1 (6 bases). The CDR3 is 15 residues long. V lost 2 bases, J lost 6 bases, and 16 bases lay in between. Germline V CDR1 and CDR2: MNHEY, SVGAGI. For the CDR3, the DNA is TGTGCCAGCAGTTACACCAGACAGGCCCCAGATGGCTACACCTTC. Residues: CASSYTRQAPDGYTF.

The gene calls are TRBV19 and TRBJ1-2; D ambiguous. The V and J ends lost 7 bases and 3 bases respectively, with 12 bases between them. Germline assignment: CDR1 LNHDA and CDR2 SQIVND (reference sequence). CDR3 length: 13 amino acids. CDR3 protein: CASKPISDYGYTF. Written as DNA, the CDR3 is TGTGCCAGTAAGCCAATTAGCGACTATGGCTACACCTTC. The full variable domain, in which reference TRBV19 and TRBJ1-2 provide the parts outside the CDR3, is DGGITQSPKYLFRKEGQNVTLSCEQNLNHDAMYWYRQDPGQGLRLIYYSQIVNDFQKGDIAEGYSVSREKKESFPLTVTSAQKNPTAFYLCASKPISDYGYTFGSGTRLTVV.

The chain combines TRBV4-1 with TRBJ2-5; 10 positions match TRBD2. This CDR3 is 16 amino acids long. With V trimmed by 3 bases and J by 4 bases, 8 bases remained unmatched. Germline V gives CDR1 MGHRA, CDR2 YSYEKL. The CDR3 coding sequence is TGCGCCAGCAGCCAGTATAGCGGGGGGACGAGAGAGACCCAGTACTTC. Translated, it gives CASSQYSGGTRETQYF.

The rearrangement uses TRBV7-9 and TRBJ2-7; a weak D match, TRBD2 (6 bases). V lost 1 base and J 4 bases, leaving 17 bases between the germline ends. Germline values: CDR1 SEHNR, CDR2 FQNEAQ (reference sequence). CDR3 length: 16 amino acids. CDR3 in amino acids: CASSLVVSWGRYEQYF. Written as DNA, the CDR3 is TGTGCCAGCAGCTTAGTTGTGAGTTGGGGGAGGTACGAGCAGTACTTC.

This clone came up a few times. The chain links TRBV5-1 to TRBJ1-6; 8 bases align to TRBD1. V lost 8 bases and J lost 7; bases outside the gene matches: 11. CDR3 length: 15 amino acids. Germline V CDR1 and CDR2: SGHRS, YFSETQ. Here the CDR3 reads CARAGTGSFNSPLHF. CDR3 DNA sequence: TGCGCCAGGGCTGGGACAGGATCTTTCAATTCACCCCTCCACTTT.

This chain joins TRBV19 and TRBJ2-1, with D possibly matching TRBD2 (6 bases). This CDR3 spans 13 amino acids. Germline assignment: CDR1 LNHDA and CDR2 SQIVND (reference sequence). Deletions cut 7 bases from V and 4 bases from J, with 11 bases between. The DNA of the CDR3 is TGTGCCAGTATTCGGCGGGGATACAATGAGCAGTTCTTC. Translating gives CASIRRGYNEQFF.

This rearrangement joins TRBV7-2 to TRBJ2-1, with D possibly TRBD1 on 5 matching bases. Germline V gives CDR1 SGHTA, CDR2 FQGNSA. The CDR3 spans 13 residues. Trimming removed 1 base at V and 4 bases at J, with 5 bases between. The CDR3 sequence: CASSLGQYNEQFF. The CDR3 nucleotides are TGTGCCAGCAGCTTAGGACAGTACAATGAGCAGTTCTTC.

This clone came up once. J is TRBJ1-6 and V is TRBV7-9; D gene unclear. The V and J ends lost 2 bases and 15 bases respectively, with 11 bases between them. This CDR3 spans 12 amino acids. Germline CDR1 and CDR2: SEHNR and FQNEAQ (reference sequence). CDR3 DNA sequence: TGTGCCAGCAGCTTATCGGGAGCCCTCCTCCACTTT. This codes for CASSLSGALLHF.